This TCR beta chain was recorded in a study of radiation and T cells in renal cell carcinoma. Study summary: Nephrectomy followed 15 Gy stereotactic body radiation by 4 weeks. Overall study results and limits: In blood, top tumor clones expanded by 2 weeks, shrinking by 4.

Measured with immunoSEQ multiplex PCR; TCRdb has only the in-frame clones, and not every one. The sample has more than 75,000 clones; about 79% are singletons. Concerning this clone: Its antigen is unidentified.

The time point: baseline pretreatment blood. Treatment indicated: 15 Gy SBRT to primary tumor, nephrectomy 4 weeks later. Trimming cost V 5 bases and J 2 bases; bases outside gene matches: 5. Germline assignment: CDR1 SGHTA and CDR2 FQGNSA. The CDR3 is 15 amino acids. This clonotype was sampled from a man in his sixties with renal cell carcinoma. The gene calls are TRBV7-2 and TRBJ2-7; 11 bases align to TRBD2. The material sequenced was blood, taken from a patient whose treatment included radiotherapy and nephrectomy. CDR3 DNA: TGTGCCAGCAGCCCCCTAGCGGGAGGTCCCTACGAGCAGTACTTC. Protein: CASSPLAGGPYEQYF.